The 9 T cell receptor beta chains below come from one sample, sequenced in a study of identical twins. TCRdb recomputed calls from the 5' RACE reads with MiXCR, one row per CDR3 protein. The sample has around 280,000 distinct CDR3 sequences, 6.5% to 9.5% seen once. This sample was shared with a second study, whose subject was yellow fever vaccine responses in identical twins.

Material for sequencing was memory (CD45RO+) T cells sorted from blood. The origin of the receptors is a woman between 18 and 30 years old in good health.

This clonotype was seen more than once but under ten times. V is TRBV12-3 or TRBV12-4 and J is TRBJ1-1, with D perhaps TRBD1 (6 bases). The CDR3 is 13 residues long. Trimming stripped 5 bases from V and 7 bases from J, with 14 bases between. This chain's CDR3 is CASSAAGGLEAFF. CDR3 DNA sequence: TGTGCCAGCAGTGCCGCGGGGGGCCTTGAAGCTTTCTTT.

Ten or more counts support this clonotype. The chain joins TRBV5-6 to TRBJ1-2, with 7 bases aligning to TRBD1. Germline V CDR1 and CDR2: SGHDT, YYEEEE. V lost 2 bases and J lost 5; bases outside the gene matches: 9. CDR3 length equals 15 residues. The chain's CDR3 is CASSFSGTDTYGYTF. CDR3 nucleotide sequence: TGTGCCAGCAGCTTTTCCGGGACAGACACTTATGGCTACACCTTC.

In this sample, this clonotype turned up many times. The chain employs TRBV2 and TRBJ1-1; tentatively, D is TRBD1 (5 bases). With 8 bases removed from V and 1 base from J, the gap between germline ends came to 14 bases. The CDR3 contains 14 residues. The germline V gene encodes CDR1 SNHLY and CDR2 FYNNEI. The CDR3 bases are TGTGCCAGCCTTTGGGGGGGTGGGAACACTGAAGCTTTCTTT. This sequence encodes CASLWGGGNTEAFF.

This clonotype was detected only once. This chain joins TRBV2 and TRBJ2-5; TRBD1 might be the D (6 bases). Germline CDR1 is SNHLY and CDR2 is FYNNEI. Trimming removed 9 bases from V and 2 bases from J, with 13 bases in between. The CDR3 totals 13 residues. CDR3 nucleotides: TGTGCCAGATCCGGGACAAATCAAGAGACCCAGTACTTC. Translation gives CARSGTNQETQYF.

With regard to this clonotype: At one of its ends the junction is not consistent with the germline gene, which may arise from a read error. The genes are TRBV18 and TRBJ1-5, with D maybe TRBD1 (6 bases). The CDR3 sequence is 15 residues long. CDR1 is KGHSH, CDR2 LQKENI, per germline. In DNA, the CDR3 is TGTGCCAGCTCCGCACAGGGACTCGGCAAGCAGCCCCAGCATTTT. Its translation: CASSAQGLGKQPQHF.

This clonotype was detected ten times or more. The chain has TRBV7-2 and TRBJ2-2; D perhaps matches TRBD1 (5 bases). CDR3 length equals 15 residues. CDR1 SGHTA and CDR2 FQGNSA come from the germline V gene. Trimming left V 3 bases short and J 0 bases short, with 8 bases between. Here the CDR3 reads CASSFPRANTGELFF. The CDR3 DNA sequence: TGTGCCAGCAGCTTCCCCAGGGCGAACACCGGGGAGCTGTTTTTT.

The table lists this clonotype with many counts. The chain joins TRBV6-2 or TRBV6-3 to TRBJ2-7, with 10 positions matching TRBD2. The CDR3 consists of 14 residues. J was trimmed by 4 bases and V by 6 bases; bases with no gene match: 6. CDR1 is MNHEY and CDR2 is SVGEGT in the germline V gene. CDR3 in amino acids: CASRPLAGTYEQYF. The CDR3, as DNA: TGTGCCAGCAGACCACTAGCGGGAACTTACGAGCAGTACTTC.

The chain joins TRBV28 to TRBJ2-1; maybe TRBD1 (5 bases). Per germline, CDR1 MDHEN and CDR2 SYDVKM. Trimming removed 2 bases from V and 6 bases from J, with 17 bases in between. The CDR3 runs 16 residues. The DNA of the CDR3 is TGTGCCAGCAGTTTAGAGTCAGCAGGGCGGCGCAATGAGCAGTTCTTC. Amino acid sequence: CASSLESAGRRNEQFF. The whole variable domain, remainder taken from reference TRBV28 and TRBJ2-1, is DVKVTQSSRYLVKRTGEKVFLECVQDMDHENMFWYRQDPGLGLRLIYFSYDVKMKEKGDIPEGYSVSREKKERFSLILESASTNQTSMYLCASSLESAGRRNEQFFGPGTRLTVL.

The table lists this clonotype with many counts. The V and J genes are TRBV24-1 and TRBJ1-2; weak D call: TRBD1 (5 bases). Germline V gives CDR1 KGHDR, CDR2 SFDVKD. The CDR3 consists of 12 residues. The V gene lost 2 bases and the J gene lost 11 bases, with 11 bases spanning the gap. CDR3 coding DNA: TGTGCCACCAGTGATTGGTGGGGGGAGTACACCTTC. Translating it yields CATSDWWGEYTF.